The 8 T cell receptor beta chains reported below all come from one sample, sequenced in a study of long-term antiretroviral therapy in people with HIV. Survey-level immunoSEQ v3.0 assays were run. Data came from immunoSEQ multiplex PCR; TCRdb stores just in-frame clones and leaves some out. Of 28,000 or so clones listed, 84% are singletons. The sequences come from unsorted PBMCs, collected 0.4 years after starting antiretroviral therapy. The source is a man in his late teens or twenties with HIV.

The gene calls are TRBV15 and TRBJ1-1; no reliable D call. The V end was cut by 6 bases, the J end by 4 bases, with 9 bases between. The V gene's germline CDR1 is LNHNV and CDR2 YYDKDF (reference sequence). CDR3 length: 12 residues. The CDR3 DNA sequence: TGTGCCACCAGAAATGGAGGCACTGAAGCTTTCTTT. Translation: CATRNGGTEAFF.

The rearrangement joins TRBV5-1 to TRBJ2-2; D gene uncertain. Deletions cut 5 bases from V and 0 bases from J, with 2 bases between. Germline CDR1 is SGHRS and CDR2 is YFSETQ. The CDR3 loop spans 12 amino acids. CDR3 in DNA: TGCGCCAGCAGTTCGAACACCGGGGAGCTGTTTTTT. This translates into CASSSNTGELFF.

The chain uses TRBV2 and TRBJ2-3, with no clear D. The CDR3 sequence is 14 residues long. V was pared by 6 bases and J by 0 bases, with 10 bases between. Germline V CDR1 and CDR2: SNHLY, FYNNEI. CDR3 nucleotide sequence: TGTGCCAGCAGCCCACAAGTTAGCACAGATACGCAGTATTTT. This gives the protein CASSPQVSTDTQYF.

V and J are TRBV7-8 and TRBJ1-1, with TRBD1 matching over 8 bases. The CDR3 length is 21 residues. The junction had 19 bases not matched to a gene; V was cut back by 1 base and J by 0 bases. The germline V gene has CDR1 SGHVS and CDR2 FQNEAQ. CDR3 in amino acids: CASSLDWATGGLLNMNTEAFF. The CDR3 DNA reads TGTGCCAGCAGCTTAGACTGGGCCACAGGGGGGCTCCTTAATATGAACACTGAAGCTTTCTTT.

The chain has TRBV7-9 and TRBJ2-7, with 8 positions matching TRBD1. The V and J ends lost 6 bases and 2 bases, in that order; junction bases with no gene match: 12. The CDR3 is made up of 16 amino acids. Germline V lookup: CDR1 SEHNR, CDR2 FQNEAQ (reference sequence). Written as DNA, the CDR3 is TGTGCCAGCAGAGTAAGGCCGGGACAGGACACCTACGAGCAGTACTTC. Encoded protein: CASRVRPGQDTYEQYF.

The chain links TRBV5-5 to TRBJ2-7; tentative D call: TRBD2 (6 bases). The length of the CDR3 is 14 residues. The V gene's germline CDR1 is SGHKS and CDR2 YYEKEE (reference sequence). Trimming removed 4 bases at V and 3 bases at J, with 14 bases between. The CDR3 loop reads CASSPWVGGYEQYF. In DNA form, the CDR3 reads TGTGCCAGCAGCCCATGGGTGGGGGGCTACGAGCAGTACTTC.

This chain connects TRBV10-3 to TRBJ2-1; no definite D call. The CDR3 spans 13 residues. Per the germline V gene, CDR1 is ENHRY and CDR2 is SYGVKD. V dropped 0 bases and J dropped 5 bases, with 5 bases sitting between them. The CDR3 protein is CAISESNNNEQFF. Here the CDR3 DNA reads TGTGCCATCAGTGAGTCGAACAACAATGAGCAGTTCTTC.

V gene TRBV11-3 combines with J gene TRBJ2-3; 10 bases match TRBD2. The V gene end was trimmed by 4 bases and the J gene end by 7 bases; junction bases not matched to a gene: 8. Germline V gives CDR1 SGHNT, CDR2 YENEEA. The length of the CDR3 is 15 residues. CDR3 DNA sequence: TGTGCCAGCAGCTATGGGACTAGCGAGTCTAATACGCAGTATTTT. Translating it yields CASSYGTSESNTQYF. Full variable domain (missing parts from reference TRBV11-3 and TRBJ2-3): EAGVVQSPRYKIIEKKQPVAFWCNPISGHNTLYWYLQNLGQGPELLIRYENEEAVDDSQLPKDRFSAERLKGVDSTLKIQPAELGDSAVYLCASSYGTSESNTQYFGPGTRLTVL.